Shown below are 24 T cell receptor beta chains from a single sample sequenced in a study of cytomegalovirus exposure and HLA in healthy donors. PCR primers comprised 60 Vbeta and 13 Jbeta primers. Repertoires were generated with immunoSEQ multiplex PCR, while TCRdb's copy carries only in-frame clones and drops some. The sample holds approximately 220,000 clones, approximately 68% seen once. Sequencing was done on a sample of PBMCs. These receptors originate from a young woman in good health and CMV-seronegative.

The chain couples TRBV27 to TRBJ1-4; D gene uncertain. V was pared by 8 bases and J by 0 bases, with 16 bases between. Germline CDR1 MNHEY, CDR2 SMNVEV (reference sequence). The CDR3 is 16 residues long. CDR3 nucleotides: TGTGCCAGCGGTCCGCTTGGGCCTGCAACTAATGAAAAACTGTTTTTT. Protein sequence: CASGPLGPATNEKLFF.

The CDR3 nucleotides read TGCGCCAGCAGCTTGGGGACATTGAGCTCCTACAATGAGCAGTTCTTC. Translating it yields CASSLGTLSSYNEQFF. The V gene is TRBV5-1, the J gene TRBJ2-1, with a weak D call TRBD1 (5 bases). With 0 bases removed from V and 0 bases from J, the gap between germline ends came to 10 bases. Germline V gene lookup returns CDR1 SGHRS and CDR2 YFSETQ. CDR3 length: 16 residues.

This clone was seen a handful of times. For the CDR3, the DNA is TGCAGCGTCCCGACGGGGGGTAGCACAGATACGCAGTATTTT. Translation: CSVPTGGSTDTQYF. The chain joins TRBV29-1 to TRBJ2-3, with 7 nucleotides matching TRBD2. The length of the CDR3 is 14 residues. Germline V gives CDR1 SQVTM, CDR2 ANQGSEA. V lost 6 bases, J lost 0 bases, and 6 bases stayed unmatched.

The chain links TRBV11-2 to TRBJ1-3, with D possibly being TRBD1 (5 bases). The CDR3 runs 16 residues. V shed 6 bases and J shed 0 bases, with 15 bases lying between them. The V gene's germline CDR1 is SGHAT and CDR2 FQNNGV. The CDR3 DNA is TGTGCCAGCAGGACCATGGGGGGACTCTCTGGAAACACCATATATTTT. This codes for CASRTMGGLSGNTIYF.

The chain employs TRBV6-5 and TRBJ1-4, with 12 positions matching TRBD1. There are 13 residues in the CDR3. Germline CDR1 MNHEY, CDR2 SVGAGI. Trimming took 5 bases from V and 11 from J; bases not matched to a gene: 3. DNA of the CDR3: TGTGCCAGCAGTAGGGACAGGGGGCGGAAACTGTTTTTT. It codes for CASSRDRGRKLFF.

The chain has TRBV10-3 and TRBJ2-1; 13 bases are shared with TRBD2. Germline CDR1 ENHRY, CDR2 SYGVKD. V shed 5 bases, J shed 6 bases, and the junction held 7 bases outside the gene matches. The CDR3 runs 16 residues. DNA of the CDR3: TGTGCCATCAGTCGGACTAGCGGGAGTTCGGGCAATGAGCAGTTCTTC. Translating gives CAISRTSGSSGNEQFF.

The rearrangement links TRBV7-8 to TRBJ1-4, with D tentatively TRBD1 (6 bases). Trimming stripped 2 bases from V and 8 bases from J, with 24 bases between. The CDR3 is made up of 18 amino acids. Germline CDR1 is SGHVS and CDR2 is FQNEAQ. The CDR3 sequence is CASSLSSGGPRHGEKLFF. The CDR3, as DNA: TGTGCCAGCAGCTTATCATCGGGGGGCCCCCGGCACGGGGAAAAACTGTTTTTT. The complete variable domain, with remaining parts taken from reference TRBV7-8 and TRBJ1-4, reads GAGVSQSPRYKVAKRGQDVALRCDPISGHVSLFWYQQALGQGPEFLTYFQNEAQLDKSGLPSDRFFAERPEGSVSTLKIQRTQQEDSAVYLCASSLSSGGPRHGEKLFFGSGTQLSVL.

Remarks on this clone: The sample contains more than one DNA sequence encoding this CDR3. The chain couples TRBV5-1 to TRBJ2-5; D not resolved. CDR1 is SGHRS and CDR2 is YFSETQ in the germline V gene. Trimming left V 0 bases short and J 4 bases short, with 4 bases between. The CDR3 is 12 residues long. In nucleotides, the CDR3 is TGCGCCAGCAGCTTGGCCGGAGAGACCCAGTACTTC. This encodes CASSLAGETQYF. The whole variable domain, filled in from reference TRBV5-1 and TRBJ2-5, reads KAGVTQTPRYLIKTRGQQVTLSCSPISGHRSVSWYQQTPGQGLQFLFEYFSETQRNKGNFPGRFSGRQFSNSRSEMNVSTLELGDSALYLCASSLAGETQYFGPGTRLLVL.

The gene calls are TRBV18 and TRBJ1-3; unclear D gene. Germline V gene lookup returns CDR1 KGHSH and CDR2 LQKENI. This CDR3 comprises 15 residues. Trimming took off 1 base at V and 4 bases at J, with 11 bases between the two ends. The CDR3 region is CASSPRQTQGNTIYF. The CDR3, as DNA: TGTGCCAGCTCACCACGGCAGACTCAAGGAAACACCATATATTTT. Together with reference TRBV18 and TRBJ1-3, the CDR3 gives the full variable domain: NAGVMQNPRHLVRRRGQEARLRCSPMKGHSHVYWYRQLPEEGLKFMVYLQKENIIDESGMPKERFSAEFPKEGPSILRIQQVVRGDSAAYFCASSPRQTQGNTIYFGEGSWLTVV.

V is TRBV5-1 and J is TRBJ1-3; no clear D. The CDR3 length is 15 residues. Trimming took 0 bases from V and 0 from J, leaving 7 bases between them. Germline V CDR1 and CDR2: SGHRS, YFSETQ. CDR3 amino acids: CASSLAGNSGNTIYF. The CDR3 DNA reads as TGCGCCAGCAGCTTGGCGGGGAACTCTGGAAACACCATATATTTT.

Only one count was recorded for this clone. Here the CDR3 DNA reads TGTGCCTGGAGATGGGGAGGGATGGACGTGACTAACTATGGCTACACCTTC. It specifies CAWRWGGMDVTNYGYTF. The chain couples TRBV30 to TRBJ1-2; D remains unclear. Trimming cost V 3 bases and J 0 bases, with 20 bases left between them. The CDR3 length is 17 residues. Germline V CDR1 and CDR2: GTSNPN, SVGIG (reference sequence).

The CDR3 protein is CASSPGRGRAFF. The CDR3 bases are TGTGCCAGCAGTCCTGGGCGGGGGAGAGCTTTCTTT. The chain carries TRBV6-5 and TRBJ1-1; TRBD1 is a possible D gene (5 bases). The CDR3 runs 12 residues. Germline CDR1 is MNHEY and CDR2 is SVGAGI. The V end lost 5 bases, the J end lost 10 bases, and 14 bases lay between the germline ends.

The chain joins TRBV6-6 to TRBJ2-6, with TRBD1 matching 7 bases. The V and J ends lost 6 bases and 4 bases, in that order; junction bases with no gene match: 9. The CDR3 covers 16 residues. Germline lookup yields CDR1 MNHNY and CDR2 SVGAGI (reference sequence). The DNA for the CDR3 is TGTGCCAGCAGCTACCCGAGGGGGCGAGGGGCCAACGTCCTGACTTTC. Amino acid sequence: CASSYPRGRGANVLTF.

The chain links TRBV6-5 to TRBJ1-1; tentatively, D is TRBD1 (6 bases). Germline CDR1 is MNHEY and CDR2 is SVGAGI. This CDR3 is 15 amino acids long. Between the trimmed V and J ends, which lost 0 bases and 5 bases, there was a span of 13 bases. CDR3 loop: CASSYSIWGRTEAFF. CDR3 bases: TGTGCCAGCAGTTACTCGATTTGGGGGCGGACTGAAGCTTTCTTT.

The J gene is TRBJ2-1, the V gene TRBV6-6, with 11 bases identical to TRBD2. Unmatched junction bases numbered 7, after V lost 6 bases and J lost 9 bases. Looked up from germline, CDR1 is MNHNY and CDR2 is SVGAGI (reference sequence). The CDR3 totals 14 residues. In nucleotides, the CDR3 is TGTGCCAGCAGCCAGACCGGGACTAGCGGTGAGCAGTTCTTC. This codes for CASSQTGTSGEQFF.

This rearrangement joins TRBV10-3 to TRBJ2-3; D perhaps matches TRBD2 (5 bases). Germline CDR1 is ENHRY and CDR2 is SYGVKD. Trimming cost V 0 bases and J 0 bases, with 10 bases left between them. The CDR3 is 16 residues long. The CDR3 sequence is CAISESEGASTDTQYF. CDR3 coding DNA: TGTGCCATCAGTGAGTCTGAGGGTGCTAGCACAGATACGCAGTATTTT.

With respect to this clone: This sample also contains other DNA sequences that code for the same CDR3. The chain carries TRBV18 and TRBJ1-5, with a possible D match to TRBD1 (6 bases). The germline V gene encodes CDR1 KGHSH and CDR2 LQKENI. V was clipped by 1 base and J by 2 bases, with 6 bases between them. The CDR3 runs 14 residues. DNA of the CDR3: TGTGCCAGCTCACCACGACAGGGCAATCAGCCCCAGCATTTT. Protein: CASSPRQGNQPQHF.

This clone was counted a few times. The V gene is TRBV7-9, the J gene TRBJ1-5, with 7 bases matching TRBD1. The V segment lost 0 bases and the J segment 3 bases; nucleotides outside the gene matches: 11. Germline CDR1 and CDR2: SEHNR and FQNEAQ (reference sequence). This CDR3 has 18 residues. CDR3 amino acids: CASSLATGPGQNNQPQHF. The CDR3 DNA sequence: TGTGCCAGCAGCTTAGCGACTGGTCCGGGACAGAACAATCAGCCCCAGCATTTT.

The V gene is TRBV14, the J gene TRBJ2-1, with D maybe TRBD2 (6 bases). CDR1 is SGHDN, CDR2 FVKESK, per germline. V was pared by 3 bases and J by 0 bases, with 15 bases between. This CDR3 contains 17 residues. The CDR3 DNA is TGTGCCAGCAGCCATCCTGGACTACGTAGCTCCTACAATGAGCAGTTCTTC. It encodes CASSHPGLRSSYNEQFF.

This chain joins TRBV30 and TRBJ2-7, with 8 bases that match TRBD2. Unmatched junction bases numbered 7, after V lost 3 bases and J lost 0 bases. Germline CDR1 and CDR2: GTSNPN and SVGIG (reference sequence). This CDR3 is 15 amino acids long. The CDR3 region is CAWSLTSGPSYEQYF. CDR3 DNA sequence: TGTGCCTGGAGCCTCACTAGCGGACCCTCCTACGAGCAGTACTTC.

The J gene is TRBJ1-5, the V gene TRBV5-1; TRBD1 aligns across 8 bases. The germline V gene encodes CDR1 SGHRS and CDR2 YFSETQ. The CDR3 is 15 residues long. V trimming: 1 base; J trimming: 4 bases; junction bases outside the gene matches: 4. CDR3 coding DNA: TGCGCCAGCAGCTTGAATACAGGGGGGAATCAGCCCCAGCATTTT. Translated, it gives CASSLNTGGNQPQHF.

This clone has more than one count but fewer than ten. V and J are TRBV6-1 and TRBJ1-1; 9 bases line up with TRBD1. This CDR3 has 17 amino acids. V was pared by 4 bases and J by 3 bases, with 12 bases of the junction left unmatched. Germline assignment: CDR1 MNHNS and CDR2 SASEGT. This CDR3 reads CASSAPGQGFMDTEAFF. Written as DNA, the CDR3 is TGTGCCAGCAGTGCCCCGGGACAGGGTTTTATGGACACTGAAGCTTTCTTT.

The rearrangement links TRBV25-1 to TRBJ1-1; D gene uncertain. V gave up 4 bases and J gave up 0 bases, with 12 bases separating them. CDR1 and CDR2 from the germline V gene are MGHDK and SYGVNS. The CDR3 totals 15 residues. Written as DNA, the CDR3 is TGTGCCAGCAGTGGCTCACAGATTATGAACACTGAAGCTTTCTTT. It translates to CASSGSQIMNTEAFF.

The chain employs TRBV14 and TRBJ2-1; 8 bases are a match to TRBD2. Trimming at V came to 4 bases and at J to 1 base, leaving 6 bases not matched to a gene. Germline CDR1 is SGHDN and CDR2 is FVKESK. The length of the CDR3 is 16 residues. CDR3 in amino acids: CASSPRAGGSYNEQFF. CDR3 coding DNA: TGTGCCAGCAGCCCTAGGGCGGGGGGATCCTACAATGAGCAGTTCTTC.